Described below is a single T cell receptor beta chain sequence and its context. Its target is unknown. Libraries were prepared by immunoSEQ multiplex PCR; TCRdb keeps only in-frame clonotypes and omits some of them. The sample has 20,000 to 30,000 clones, approximately 79% seen once; the top ten hold over 10%. The data were obtained in a study of OX40 agonist ivuxolimab in advanced cancers. Study-level points and caveats: Some of the lowest clonal expansion was seen in partial responders at 0.1-3.0 mg/kg. Expanded clones tended on average to be more numerous among CD8+ T cells than CD4+. In a subset of nonresponders, normalized T-cell clonal expansion was also low.

Trimming removed 3 bases from V and 5 bases from J, with 14 bases in between. Germline V gene sequence: CDR1 MNHEY, CDR2 SVGAGI. The length of the CDR3 is 15 residues. The clonotype originates from an adult with an advanced solid tumor such as melanoma, head and neck, liver or kidney cancer. The sequencing used CD4+ or CD8+ T cells sorted from blood, collected in a trial of the OX40 agonist ivuxolimab. This chain connects TRBV6-5 to TRBJ2-1; no firm D call. CDR3 DNA: TGTGCCAGCAGTTATGGTGTAAGGCGAAACAATGAGCAGTTCTTC. This translates into CASSYGVRRNNEQFF.